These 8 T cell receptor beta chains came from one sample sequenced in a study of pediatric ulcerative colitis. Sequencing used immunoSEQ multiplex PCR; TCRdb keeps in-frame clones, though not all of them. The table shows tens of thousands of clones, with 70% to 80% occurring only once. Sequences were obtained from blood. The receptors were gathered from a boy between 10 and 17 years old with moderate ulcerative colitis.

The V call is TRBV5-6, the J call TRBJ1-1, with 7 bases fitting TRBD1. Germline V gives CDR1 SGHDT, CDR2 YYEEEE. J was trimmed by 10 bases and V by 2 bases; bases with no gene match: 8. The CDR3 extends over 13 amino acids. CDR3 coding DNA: TGTGCCAGCAGCTTCGGGGTCCAGGGGGGAGCTTTCTTT. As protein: CASSFGVQGGAFF.

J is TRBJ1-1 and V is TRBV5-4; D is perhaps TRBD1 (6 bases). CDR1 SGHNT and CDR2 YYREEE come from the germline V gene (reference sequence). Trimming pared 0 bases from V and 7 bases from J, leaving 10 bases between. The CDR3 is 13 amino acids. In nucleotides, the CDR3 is TGTGCCAGCAGCTTGGGGGACATAAGTGAAGCTTTCTTT. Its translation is CASSLGDISEAFF.

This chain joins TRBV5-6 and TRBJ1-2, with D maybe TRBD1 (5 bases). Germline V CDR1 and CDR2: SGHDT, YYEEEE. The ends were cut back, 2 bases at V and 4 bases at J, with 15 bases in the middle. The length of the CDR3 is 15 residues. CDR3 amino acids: CASSLRQGQLYGYTF. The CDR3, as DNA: TGTGCCAGCAGCTTAAGGCAGGGTCAACTCTATGGCTACACCTTC.

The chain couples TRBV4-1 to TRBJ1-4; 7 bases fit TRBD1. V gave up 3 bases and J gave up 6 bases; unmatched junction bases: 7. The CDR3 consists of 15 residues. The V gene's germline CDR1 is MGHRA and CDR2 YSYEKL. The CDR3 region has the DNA TGCGCCAGCAGCCAGCCGACAGGGAGGGATGAAAAACTGTTTTTT. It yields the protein CASSQPTGRDEKLFF.

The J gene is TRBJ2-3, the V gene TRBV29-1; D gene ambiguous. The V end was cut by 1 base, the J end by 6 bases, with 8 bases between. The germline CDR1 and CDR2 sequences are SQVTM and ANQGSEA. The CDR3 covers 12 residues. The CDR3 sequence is CSVEGASDTQYF. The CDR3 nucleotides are TGCAGCGTTGAAGGGGCGTCGGATACGCAGTATTTT.

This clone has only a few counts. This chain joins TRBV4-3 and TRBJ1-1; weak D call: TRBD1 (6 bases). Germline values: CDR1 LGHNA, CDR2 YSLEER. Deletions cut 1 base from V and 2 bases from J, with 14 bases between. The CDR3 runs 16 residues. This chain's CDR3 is CASSQGGAVYNTEAFF. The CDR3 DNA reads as TGCGCCAGCAGCCAAGGGGGGGCAGTCTATAACACTGAAGCTTTCTTT.

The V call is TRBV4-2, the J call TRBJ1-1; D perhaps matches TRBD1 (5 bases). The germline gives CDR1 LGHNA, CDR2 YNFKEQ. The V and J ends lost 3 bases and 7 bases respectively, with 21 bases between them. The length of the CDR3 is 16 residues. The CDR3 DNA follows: TGTGCCAGCAGCCATATCTCGGGGGAGGGTTTATTTGAAGCTTTCTTT. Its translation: CASSHISGEGLFEAFF.

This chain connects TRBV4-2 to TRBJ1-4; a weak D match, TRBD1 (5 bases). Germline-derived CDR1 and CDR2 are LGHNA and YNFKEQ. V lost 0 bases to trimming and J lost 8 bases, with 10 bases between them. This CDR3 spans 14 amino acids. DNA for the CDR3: TGTGCCAGCAGCCAAGAAGGGGTTGGGGAAAAACTGTTTTTT. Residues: CASSQEGVGEKLFF.